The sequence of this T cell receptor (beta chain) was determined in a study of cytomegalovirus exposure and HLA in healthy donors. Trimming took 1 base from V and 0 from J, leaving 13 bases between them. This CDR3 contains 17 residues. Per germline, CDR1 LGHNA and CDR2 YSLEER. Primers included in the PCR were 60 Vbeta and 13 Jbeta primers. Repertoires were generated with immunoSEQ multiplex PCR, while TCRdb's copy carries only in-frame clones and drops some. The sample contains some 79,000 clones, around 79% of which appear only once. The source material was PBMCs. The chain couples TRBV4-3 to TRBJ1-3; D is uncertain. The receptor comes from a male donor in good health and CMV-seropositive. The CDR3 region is CASSQVGGSFSGNTIYF. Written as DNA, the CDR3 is TGCGCCAGCAGCCAAGTAGGCGGATCATTCTCTGGAAACACCATATATTTT.